These 2 T cell receptor beta chains were all obtained from the same sample, sequenced in a study of tumor-infiltrating lymphocytes in oesophageal squamous cell carcinoma. In TCRdb, the PCR reads were re-called with MiXCR into one record per CDR3 protein. Of more than 15,000 distinct CDR3 sequences in the sample, 40% to 45% are singletons; the top ten hold about 13%. The sample comprised normal esophageal tissue next to the tumor. The receptors were sampled from a male donor with esophageal squamous cell carcinoma.

This clonotype came up a few times. This rearrangement joins TRBV7-3 to TRBJ2-2; 7 nucleotides match TRBD1. CDR3 length: 13 residues. J was trimmed by 6 bases and V by 5 bases; bases with no gene match: 3. The germline CDR1 and CDR2 sequences are SGHTA and FQGTGA. CDR3 in DNA: TGTGCCAGCAGCCCCCAGGGGGCCGGGGAGCTGTTTTTT. It codes for CASSPQGAGELFF.

This clonotype was found many times. The chain uses TRBV19 and TRBJ2-3; 10 bases align to TRBD2. Germline-derived CDR1 and CDR2 are LNHDA and SQIVND (reference sequence). The CDR3 spans 15 residues. Trimming at V came to 5 bases and at J to 3 bases, leaving 5 bases not matched to a gene. Here the CDR3 DNA reads TGTGCCAGTAGTTGGGGTAGCGGGAGGACAGATACGCAGTATTTT. Amino acids: CASSWGSGRTDTQYF.